A selection of T cell receptor beta chains follows, all from one sample in a study of identical twins. MiXCR was run by TCRdb on the 5' RACE reads, yielding one entry per CDR3 protein. This sample has fewer than 550,000 distinct CDR3 sequences, with approximately 14% found just once. In addition, the sample was reused for a study of yellow fever vaccine responses in identical twins.

The material sequenced was CD4+ T cells sorted from blood. The receptors stem from a woman under 30 in good health. CDR3s include the opening cysteine and the closing phenylalanine or tryptophan. A D gene is named only where the DNA matches it firmly. Size values are once, few and many counts, or a class for expanded clones, and some rows have none.

v_call	j_call	clone_size	d_call	cdr3_nt	cdr3_aa
TRBV4-1	TRBJ2-1	NA	NA	TGCGCCAGCAGCCAAGACCTCGCCCCTAGCAGGAACAATGAGCAGTTCTTC	CASSQDLAPSRNNEQFF
TRBV5-6	TRBJ2-1	NA	TRBD1	TGTGCCAGCAGCTTGAGGACAGGGTCAGTCATTTTTTTTGAGCAGTTCTTC	CASSLRTGSVIFFEQFF
TRBV6-5	TRBJ2-3	NA	NA	TGTGCCAGCAGTTATCGGGACCCACCAGGGGATACGCAGTATTTT	CASSYRDPPGDTQYF
TRBV6-1	TRBJ2-5	few	TRBD2	TGTGCCAGCAGGGCGGGACTAGCGGGAGTGCAGGAGACCCAGTACTTC	CASRAGLAGVQETQYF
TRBV20-1	TRBJ2-5	NA	NA	TGCAGTGCCTTACAGAATATTGGAGAGACCCAGTACTTC	CSALQNIGETQYF
TRBV11-3	TRBJ2-4	NA	TRBD1	TGTGCCAGCAGCTTAGAGCTGACAGGGGAAACAGCCAAAAACATTCAGTACTTC	CASSLELTGETAKNIQYF
TRBV10-3	TRBJ2-6	NA	NA	TGTGCCATCAGTGACCAGGGGGGAGTCGGGGCCAACGTCCTGACTTTC	CAISDQGGVGANVLTF
TRBV20-1	TRBJ2-3	few	TRBD2	TGCAGTGCTACTCCCGGGACTAGCGGGAGAATGGCAGATACGCAGTATTTT	CSATPGTSGRMADTQYF
TRBV7-6	TRBJ2-2	NA	NA	TGTGCCAGCAGCCGAATAGGGGCCGGGGAGCTGTTTTTT	CASSRIGAGELFF
TRBV12-3/TRBV12-4	TRBJ2-7	many	TRBD2	TGTGCCACCAGAGCGGGACCGATGTACGAGCAGTACTTC	CATRAGPMYEQYF
TRBV5-1	TRBJ2-2	NA	TRBD1	TGCGCCAGCAGCCCGTCCGGGACAGGGAGGACCGGGGAGCTGTTTTTT	CASSPSGTGRTGELFF
TRBV28	TRBJ2-1	NA	NA	TGTGCCAGCAGTTTCGGGCAGAGGGACAATGAGCAGTTCTTC	CASSFGQRDNEQFF
TRBV12-3/TRBV12-4	TRBJ2-3	NA	TRBD1	TGTGCCAGCAGACCGCCGACAGGGGGTGGCACAGATACGCAGTATTTT	CASRPPTGGGTDTQYF
TRBV29-1	TRBJ2-1	few	TRBD1	TGCAGCGTGCCGACCAGGCAGGGGGCTTCCTACAATGAGCAGTTCTTC	CSVPTRQGASYNEQFF
TRBV6-5	TRBJ1-2	NA	NA	TGTGCCAGCAGTTACTCCCGGAGGGGACCCTATGGCTACACCTTC	CASSYSRRGPYGYTF
TRBV11-2	TRBJ1-2	NA	NA	TGTGCCAGCAGCTTAGGTGGGGTCTACCCAACCTATGGCTACACCTTC	CASSLGGVYPTYGYTF
TRBV24-1	TRBJ2-1	few	NA	TGTGCCACCAGTGAACGGGGCGGAGGGGGGTACAATGAGCAGTTCTTC	CATSERGGGGYNEQFF
TRBV3-1	TRBJ2-1	few	NA	TGTGCCAGCAGCCAAGAGGCCAGGGGCCGCGGTGAGCAGTTCTTC	CASSQEARGRGEQFF
TRBV9	TRBJ2-7	few	NA	TGTGCCAGCAGCGTGAACAGGGAAGCCTACGAGCAGTACTTC	CASSVNREAYEQYF
TRBV12-3/TRBV12-4	TRBJ2-7	few	TRBD2	TGTGCCAGCAGTCCTAGGAATAGCGGGAGTAGAGAGCAGTACTTC	CASSPRNSGSREQYF
TRBV21-1	TRBJ1-4	few	NA	TGTGCCAGCAGGGCAGGGCAGGGGGCGCGGAAGAATGAAAAACTGTTTTTT	CASRAGQGARKNEKLFF
TRBV3-1	TRBJ2-3	NA	TRBD1	TGTGCCAGCAGCCGCCGGACAGGGAGCACAGATACGCAGTATTTT	CASSRRTGSTDTQYF
TRBV2	TRBJ2-1	once	NA	TGTGCCAGCAGTGAATGGGCGACCGACAACAATGAGCAGTTCTTC	CASSEWATDNNEQFF
TRBV7-6	TRBJ2-2	few	TRBD2	TGTGCCAGCAGCTTAGTATGGCGGGAGATCACCGGGGAGCTGTTTTTT	CASSLVWREITGELFF
TRBV6-5	TRBJ1-6	many	NA	TGTGCCAGCAGTTACGCAGGGACCTATAATTCACCCCTCCACTTT	CASSYAGTYNSPLHF
TRBV20-1	TRBJ2-3	NA	TRBD2	TGCAGTGCTAGAACACTAGCGGGAGGACATACGCAGTATTTT	CSARTLAGGHTQYF
TRBV24-1	TRBJ2-3	few	NA	TGTGCCACCAGTGATTTTAAGGACCCAGATACGCAGTATTTT	CATSDFKDPDTQYF
TRBV20-1	TRBJ2-3	few	TRBD1	TGCAGTGCCACTCCCCCGCTCAGGGGGGATACGCAGTATTTT	CSATPPLRGDTQYF
TRBV15	TRBJ2-3	NA	TRBD1	TGTGCCACCAGCAGAAGGGGGCGGTCAGATACGCAGTATTTT	CATSRRGRSDTQYF
TRBV5-1	TRBJ2-1	few	NA	TGCGCCAGCAGCTTGGAGGGGGTGGACCCTTATGAGCAGTTCTTC	CASSLEGVDPYEQFF
TRBV12-3/TRBV12-4	TRBJ2-1	NA	TRBD2	TGTGCCAGCAGTTACCAGCGGGAGGTCAATGAGCAGTTCTTC	CASSYQREVNEQFF
TRBV20-1	TRBJ2-2	NA	TRBD1	TGCAGTGCTAGGCCCACAGGGGGCGACACCGGGGAGCTGTTTTTT	CSARPTGGDTGELFF
TRBV19	TRBJ2-2	NA	NA	TGTGCCAGTAGTATGGGCGGGTTGAACACCGGGGAGCTGTTTTTT	CASSMGGLNTGELFF
TRBV14	TRBJ1-1	many	NA	TGTGCCAGCAGGGCCGAGTTGAACACTGAAGCTTTCTTT	CASRAELNTEAFF
TRBV29-1	TRBJ1-2	NA	NA	TGCAGCGTTGAAGACAGGGAGGATGGCTACACCTTC	CSVEDREDGYTF
TRBV4-1	TRBJ2-1	NA	TRBD2	TGCGCCAGCAGCCAAGAGCGGGGGGCGAAAGGCTACAATGAGCAGTTCTTC	CASSQERGAKGYNEQFF
TRBV20-1	TRBJ1-2	NA	NA	TGCAGTGCTCGGGCTGGGAATGGCTACACCTTC	CSARAGNGYTF
TRBV20-1	TRBJ2-3	NA	NA	TGCAGTGCCCCCCGACAAGTCGTTGATTTAGATACGCAGTATTTT	CSAPRQVVDLDTQYF
TRBV25-1	TRBJ1-5	NA	NA	TGTGCCAGCAGTGACCCACAGAGCTGGCAGCCCCAGCATTTT	CASSDPQSWQPQHF
TRBV5-8	TRBJ2-5	few	NA	TGTGCCAGCAGCTCCCCTGTTAGCGGGACCCAGTACTTC	CASSSPVSGTQYF
TRBV12-3/TRBV12-4	TRBJ2-1	NA	TRBD2	TGTGCCAGCAGCCCGGGACTAGCGGGACAGTTCTTC	CASSPGLAGQFF
TRBV4-1	TRBJ2-1	NA	NA	TGCGCCAGCAGCCAAGGGGACCTTTCCTACAATGAGCAGTTCTTC	CASSQGDLSYNEQFF
TRBV3-1	TRBJ2-3	few	TRBD2	TGTGCCAGCAGCCAAGTCTACGGCGGGGGGGCCAATACGCAGTATTTT	CASSQVYGGGANTQYF
TRBV2	TRBJ2-5	few	NA	TGTGCCAGCAGGAGCACTAGCCGGGGAGAGACCCAGTACTTC	CASRSTSRGETQYF
TRBV5-5	TRBJ1-2	NA	NA	TGTGCCAGCAGCTTGGAACAACGAATTAATGGCTACACCTTC	CASSLEQRINGYTF
TRBV20-1	TRBJ2-3	NA	TRBD2	TGCAGTGCAAAAACTAGCGGGAGCTTAGATACGCAGTATTTT	CSAKTSGSLDTQYF
TRBV7-9	TRBJ2-3	NA	NA	TGTGCCAGCAGCTTAGCGGCACTCACAGATACGCAGTATTTT	CASSLAALTDTQYF
TRBV24-1	TRBJ2-1	NA	TRBD2	TGTGCCACCAGTGATCGTAGCGGGGGAGCCTACAATGAGCAGTTCTTC	CATSDRSGGAYNEQFF
TRBV12-3/TRBV12-4	TRBJ2-3	many	NA	TGTGCCAGCAGTGTCGAATATTATTACACAGATACGCAGTATTTT	CASSVEYYYTDTQYF
TRBV27	TRBJ2-1	NA	TRBD2	TGTGCCAGCAGTTTTACTAGCGGGCAGTACAATGAGCAGTTCTTC	CASSFTSGQYNEQFF
TRBV20-1	TRBJ2-3	few	NA	TGCAGTGCTCCTCCAAAGAGGGCCCGCACAGATACGCAGTATTTT	CSAPPKRARTDTQYF
TRBV4-2	TRBJ2-1	NA	TRBD1	TGTGCCAGCAGCCAAGAAGGGGACAGTACCTTATTTGAGCAGTTCTTC	CASSQEGDSTLFEQFF
TRBV14	TRBJ2-1	NA	NA	TGTGCCAGCAGCCAAGTAAGCGATTACAATGAGCAGTTCTTC	CASSQVSDYNEQFF
TRBV9	TRBJ2-1	NA	NA	TGTGCCAGCAGCGTAGCCCTAGCGCTCAATGAGCAGTTCTTC	CASSVALALNEQFF
TRBV9	TRBJ2-2	few	TRBD2	TGTGCCAGCAGCGTAGTAGCGGGAGTTAACACCGGGGAGCTGTTTTTT	CASSVVAGVNTGELFF
TRBV10-3	TRBJ2-5	NA	NA	TGTGCCATCAGTGAGTTTGGGGGCGCATCCCCCCAAGAGACCCAGTACTTC	CAISEFGGASPQETQYF
TRBV12-3/TRBV12-4	TRBJ1-5	NA	NA	TGTGCCAGCAGTTTAGGGGGTGAGGGCAATCAGCCCCAGCATTTT	CASSLGGEGNQPQHF
TRBV4-2	TRBJ2-1	NA	TRBD2	TGTGCCAGCAGCCAAGATCTTTGGGCTAGCGGGGCCAATGAGCAGTTCTTC	CASSQDLWASGANEQFF